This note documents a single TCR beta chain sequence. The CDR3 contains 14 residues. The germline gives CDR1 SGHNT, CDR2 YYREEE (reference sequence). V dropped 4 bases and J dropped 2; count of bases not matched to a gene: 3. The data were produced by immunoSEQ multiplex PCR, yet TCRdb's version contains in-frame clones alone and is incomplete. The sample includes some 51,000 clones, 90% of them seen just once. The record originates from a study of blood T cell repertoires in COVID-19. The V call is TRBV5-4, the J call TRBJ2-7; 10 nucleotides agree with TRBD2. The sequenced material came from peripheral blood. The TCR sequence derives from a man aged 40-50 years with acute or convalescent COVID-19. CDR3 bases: TGTGCCAGCAGCCCTAGCGGGAGCGCCTACGAGCAGTACTTC. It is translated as CASSPSGSAYEQYF.